The entry that follows covers one T cell receptor (beta chain) sequence. Participants, about 18 to 90 years old, spanned approximately 25 US areas. Authors' analysis steps: Scientists estimated how many nucleated cells there were by amplifying reference gene primers. Method: immunoSEQ multiplex PCR; TCRdb's copy keeps in-frame clones and lacks some. D and trimming were read from the DNA, whereas the V and J calls and clone size are those reported in that table. Counted here are 260,000 or so clones, approximately 90% occurring once; the ten biggest clones make up 0.95% to 1.5%. The data were taken from a study of blood T cell repertoires in COVID-19. Study summary: The United States, Italy and Spain were the sources of the acute and convalescent COVID-19 samples. The cDNA or gDNA used as material had been derived from T cells, B-cell-depleted T cells, or PBMCs.

The germline V gene has CDR1 MNHNS and CDR2 SASEGT. V lost 3 bases to trimming and J lost 4 bases; unmatched junction nucleotides: 3. CDR3 length equals 15 residues. The chain is built from TRBV6-1 and TRBJ1-2, with 12 bases fitting TRBD1. The sequence derives from a woman aged 40-49 years with acute COVID-19. The specimen sequenced was PBMCs or T cells enriched from blood (not recorded which). The CDR3, as DNA: TGTGCCAGCAGTGAGGGACAGGGGGCCCCCTATGGCTACACCTTC. Protein: CASSEGQGAPYGYTF.